Listed here are 32 T cell receptor beta chains from one sample, sequenced in a study of T cells in Graves' hyperthyroidism and ophthalmopathy. The investigators amplified TCR beta CDR3 regions from RNA transcripts. The HTBI primer set was used in a first-round RT-PCR of the TCR CDR3. TCRdb used MiXCR to reprocess the multiplex PCR reads, holding one entry per CDR3 protein. The repertoire consists of roughly 400,000 distinct CDR3 sequences, with over 12% occurring once and the leading ten covering 25% to 30%. The specimen was blood. All receptors come from a man in his fifties or sixties with Graves' ophthalmopathy.

About this clonotype itself: The junction does not match germline at one end; this may be a read error. The V gene is TRBV10-3, the J gene TRBJ2-3; TRBD2 matches at 10 bases. Germline CDR1 and CDR2: ENHRY and SYGVKD. The CDR3 has 16 residues. The CDR3 sequence is CASSGPSGRTTDTQYF. In nucleotides, the CDR3 is TGTGCCAGCAGTGGACCTAGCGGGAGAACCACAGATACGCAGTATTTT.

This clonotype was recorded only once. A read error is possible here, since a much larger clone lies one base away. The chain uses TRBV29-1 and TRBJ2-7; TRBD2 aligns across 8 bases. The CDR3 extends over 14 amino acids. Germline assignment: CDR1 SQVTM and CDR2 ANQGSEA. The J segment lost 2 bases and the V segment lost 5 bases, leaving 8 bases of the junction unmatched. The CDR3 protein is CSVMTSASTYEQYF. The CDR3 DNA reads TGCAGCGTTATGACTAGCGCAAGCACCTACGAGCAGTACTTC.

This sequence joins TRBV2 and TRBJ1-4, with TRBD1 as a possible D gene (5 bases). This CDR3 is 16 amino acids long. V was shortened by 2 bases and J by 0 bases, with 10 bases between the two germline ends. Germline assignment: CDR1 SNHLY and CDR2 FYNNEI. DNA of the CDR3: TGTGCCAGCAGTGAAACCCCGACAGCAACTAATGAAAAACTGTTTTTT. As protein: CASSETPTATNEKLFF.

The table lists this clonotype with a few counts. The chain links TRBV4-1 to TRBJ2-7; 12 bases line up with TRBD2. The junction had 8 bases not matched to a gene; V was cut back by 1 base and J by 7 bases. In germline, CDR1 is MGHRA, CDR2 YSYEKL. The CDR3 extends over 16 amino acids. The CDR3 DNA is TGCGCCAGCAGCCAAGGCCTAGCGGGAGGGAATTGGGAGCAGTACTTC. The encoded protein is CASSQGLAGGNWEQYF.

The rearrangement uses TRBV3-1 and TRBJ2-1; 9 bases match TRBD2. The CDR3 covers 15 residues. V was clipped by 6 bases and J by 2 bases; unmatched bases: 5. Germline V gene lookup returns CDR1 LGHDT and CDR2 YNNKEL (reference sequence). This chain's CDR3 is CASRPGTSPYNEQFF. CDR3 coding DNA: TGTGCCAGCAGACCCGGGACTAGCCCCTACAATGAGCAGTTCTTC.

This clonotype appeared many times. The genes are TRBV18 and TRBJ1-2, with TRBD1 as a possible D gene (5 bases). Trimming cost V 6 bases and J 0 bases, with 14 bases left between them. CDR3 size: 15 residues. Germline V gene lookup returns CDR1 KGHSH and CDR2 LQKENI. Written as DNA, the CDR3 is TGTGCCAGCTCCCCAGGCCGGACAACTAACTATGGCTACACCTTC. Protein sequence: CASSPGRTTNYGYTF.

This clonotype occurred many times. V is TRBV2 and J is TRBJ2-5, with 8 bases identical to TRBD2. The CDR3 has 18 amino acids. With V trimmed by 2 bases and J by 0 bases, 11 bases remained unmatched. Germline V gene sequence: CDR1 SNHLY, CDR2 FYNNEI. In nucleotides, the CDR3 is TGTGCCAGCAGTGAAAACCCCAGAGCGGGAGAGTACCAAGAGACCCAGTACTTC. It codes for CASSENPRAGEYQETQYF. Drawing the rest from reference TRBV2 and TRBJ2-5, the complete variable domain is EPEVTQTPSHQVTQMGQEVILRCVPISNHLYFYWYRQILGQKVEFLVSFYNNEISEKSEIFDDQFSVERPDGSNFTLKIRSTKLEDSAMYFCASSENPRAGEYQETQYFGPGTRLLVL.

This clonotype has at least ten counts. The chain employs TRBV6-1 and TRBJ2-7, with D uncertain. Looked up from germline, CDR1 is MNHNS and CDR2 is SASEGT. Trimming took off 6 bases at V and 6 bases at J, with 12 bases between the two ends. The CDR3 is made up of 12 amino acids. In DNA, the CDR3 is TGTGCCAGCAGGGATGGTGGGCGCGAGCAGTACTTC. As protein: CASRDGGREQYF.

J is TRBJ2-5 and V is TRBV5-6; 15 nucleotides match TRBD2. V lost 5 bases, J lost 4 bases, and 9 bases stayed unmatched. In germline, CDR1 is SGHDT, CDR2 YYEEEE. The CDR3 is made up of 17 amino acids. The CDR3 reads CASSPRTSGRARETQYF. CDR3 nucleotide sequence: TGTGCCAGCAGTCCTAGGACTAGCGGGAGGGCCCGAGAGACCCAGTACTTC.

This chain connects TRBV6-5 to TRBJ2-7; 7 positions match TRBD1. Germline V gene sequence: CDR1 MNHEY, CDR2 SVGAGI. Unmatched junction bases numbered 1, after V lost 2 bases and J lost 3 bases. This CDR3 region has 13 residues. CDR3 sequence reads: CASSYDRVYEQYF. In DNA, the CDR3 is TGTGCCAGCAGTTACGACAGGGTCTACGAGCAGTACTTC.

The rearrangement joins TRBV19 to TRBJ2-6; the match to TRBD1 covers 9 bases. Germline V gene sequence: CDR1 LNHDA, CDR2 SQIVND (reference sequence). After removal of 7 bases from V and 0 bases from J, the junction contained 10 bases not matched to a gene. The CDR3 totals 18 residues. The CDR3 spells CASTGDRDLISGANVLTF. CDR3 nucleotides: TGTGCCAGTACGGGGGACAGGGACCTTATCTCTGGGGCCAACGTCCTGACTTTC.

This clonotype was seen a handful of times. The CDR3 DNA reads as TGTGCCACCAGTGATTCCCCGACCAGGGGGCCCACAGATACGCAGTATTTT. Encoded protein: CATSDSPTRGPTDTQYF. The V call is TRBV24-1, the J call TRBJ2-3; 8 bases line up with TRBD1. Germline loops: CDR1 KGHDR, CDR2 SFDVKD. The CDR3 runs to 17 residues. V gave up 2 bases and J gave up 2 bases; unmatched junction bases: 8.

This clonotype was seen repeatedly, ten times or more. V and J are TRBV11-2 and TRBJ2-1; TRBD2 is a possible D gene (5 bases). The CDR3 loop spans 18 amino acids. Germline-derived CDR1 and CDR2 are SGHAT and FQNNGV. The V and J ends lost 5 bases and 0 bases respectively, with 20 bases between them. The CDR3 DNA reads TGTGCCAGCAGCAATAGCGAAAGGCCAAAAAGCTCCTACAATGAGCAGTTCTTC. As protein: CASSNSERPKSSYNEQFF.

This clonotype was observed a few times. The chain is built from TRBV10-3 and TRBJ2-6; the match to TRBD2 covers 8 bases. Looked up from germline, CDR1 is ENHRY and CDR2 is SYGVKD. The trim removed 3 bases at V and 0 bases at J, leaving 4 bases unmatched. The CDR3 covers 17 residues. CDR3 residues: CAISDGLAGSGANVLTF. The CDR3 bases are TGTGCCATCAGTGACGGACTAGCCGGCTCTGGGGCCAACGTCCTGACTTTC.

This clonotype was found many times. The V call is TRBV5-1, the J call TRBJ1-2; 8 bases line up with TRBD1. Trimming cost V 0 bases and J 8 bases; bases outside gene matches: 6. CDR1 is SGHRS, CDR2 YFSETQ, per germline. The CDR3 has 14 amino acids. Here the CDR3 DNA reads TGCGCCAGCAGCTTGGTCGGACAGGGCGGGGGCTACACCTTC. It yields the protein CASSLVGQGGGYTF.

The rearrangement uses TRBV2 and TRBJ1-6, with TRBD1 as a possible D gene (5 bases). Trimming shortened V by 7 bases and J by 7 bases, and 11 bases separated the two germline ends. CDR3 length: 13 residues. CDR1 and CDR2 from the germline V gene are SNHLY and FYNNEI. The CDR3: CASNGGGNSPLHF. For the CDR3, the DNA is TGTGCCAGCAATGGGGGAGGGAATTCACCCCTCCACTTT.

As regards this clonotype: A much larger clone is a single base away; this may be a read error. The chain links TRBV29-1 to TRBJ2-1, with TRBD2 identical over 7 bases. CDR3 length: 14 amino acids. Germline V gene data show CDR1 as SQVTM and CDR2 as ANQGSEA. V shed 4 bases and J 1 base; nucleotides not matched to a gene: 4. CDR3 sequence: CSVGGGRSYNEQFF. Written as DNA, the CDR3 is TGCAGCGTTGGGGGAGGGAGATCCTACAATGAGCAGTTCTTC.

This clonotype was counted only a few times. The chain joins TRBV3-1 to TRBJ1-1; D is perhaps TRBD1 (5 bases). CDR1 is LGHDT and CDR2 is YNNKEL in the germline V gene (reference sequence). The CDR3 loop spans 13 amino acids. Trimming removed 7 bases at V and 1 base at J, with 10 bases between. DNA for the CDR3: TGTGCCAGCACCGACACAGGGAACACTGAAGCTTTCTTT. This gives the protein CASTDTGNTEAFF.

This clonotype was seen many times. The chain uses TRBV20-1 and TRBJ2-7; D call uncertain. Germline CDR1 DFQATT, CDR2 SNEGSKA (reference sequence). The germline V and J ends were trimmed by 1 base and 3 bases, with 10 bases remaining between them. The CDR3 runs to 13 residues. CDR3 protein: CSARASLGYEQYF. The DNA of the CDR3 is TGCAGTGCTAGAGCAAGTTTAGGCTACGAGCAGTACTTC.

J is TRBJ2-5 and V is TRBV11-2; TRBD1 matches at 7 bases. V was clipped by 3 bases and J by 2 bases; unmatched bases: 6. The CDR3 extends over 15 amino acids. CDR1 and CDR2 (germline): SGHAT, FQNNGV. In DNA, the CDR3 is TGTGCCAGCAGCTTTTGGACAGGAACTCAAGAGACCCAGTACTTC. It codes for CASSFWTGTQETQYF.

This clonotype was seen at least ten times. The chain combines TRBV28 with TRBJ2-7, with D possibly being TRBD1 (5 bases). CDR1 and CDR2 (germline): MDHEN, SYDVKM. Trimming left V 10 bases short and J 2 bases short, with 12 bases between. The CDR3 length is 12 residues. The CDR3 DNA is TGTGCCACACAGGACCCCCCCTACGAGCAGTACTTC. It yields the protein CATQDPPYEQYF.

V usage is TRBV6-9 and J usage is TRBJ2-7, with D possibly matching TRBD1 (6 bases). From germline, CDR1 is MNHGY and CDR2 SVAAGI. CDR3 length: 12 amino acids. With 4 bases removed from V and 6 bases from J, the gap between germline ends came to 10 bases. DNA for the CDR3: TGTGCCAGCAGTTTAACCAGGGGCGAGCAGTACTTC. Its translation: CASSLTRGEQYF.

This clonotype was seen many times. This chain connects TRBV13 to TRBJ2-1, with D possibly matching TRBD2 (6 bases). Trimming stripped 5 bases from V and 9 bases from J, with 23 bases between. Germline CDR1 and CDR2: PRHDT and FYEKMQ (reference sequence). The CDR3 has 16 residues. The CDR3: CASSTGIGGAGVEQFF. The CDR3 nucleotides read TGTGCCAGCAGCACCGGCATAGGCGGGGCCGGGGTTGAGCAGTTCTTC. Supplemented by reference TRBV13 and TRBJ2-1, the full variable domain reads AAGVIQSPRHLIKEKRETATLKCYPIPRHDTVYWYQQGPGQDPQFLISFYEKMQSDKGSIPDRFSAQQFSDYHSELNMSSLELGDSALYFCASSTGIGGAGVEQFFGPGTRLTVL.

Regarding this clonotype: The junction departs from the called germline gene at one end, perhaps through a read error. The CDR3 coding sequence is TGTGCCAGCAGCTTGGCCCCGGGACTAGCGGGAGGGAACAATGAACAGTTCTTC. Its translation is CASSLAPGLAGGNNEQFF. This chain joins TRBV7-8 and TRBJ2-1; 16 bases align to TRBD2. CDR1 SGHVS and CDR2 FQNEAQ come from the germline V gene. The CDR3 consists of 18 residues.

In its sample, this clonotype was seen a few times. The chain employs TRBV24-1 and TRBJ2-3; no clear D gene. The CDR3 runs to 14 residues. V lost 4 bases to trimming and J lost 2 bases, with 9 bases between them. Germline CDR1 reads KGHDR; CDR2 reads SFDVKD. The CDR3 DNA reads as TGTGCCACCAGTGACTCCGGGTTCACAGATACGCAGTATTTT. Its translation: CATSDSGFTDTQYF.

This clonotype has at least ten counts. V and J are TRBV3-1 and TRBJ2-1; the D is unclear. The CDR3 is 16 residues long. Trimming removed 0 bases at V and 2 bases at J, with 11 bases between. CDR1 and CDR2 from the germline V gene are LGHDT and YNNKEL (reference sequence). CDR3 protein: CASSQDHLTAYNEQFF. As DNA, the CDR3 is TGTGCCAGCAGCCAAGATCACCTTACCGCCTACAATGAGCAGTTCTTC.

This clonotype was observed at least ten times. The V call is TRBV20-1, the J call TRBJ1-1; D may be TRBD1 (6 bases). In germline, CDR1 is DFQATT, CDR2 SNEGSKA (reference sequence). CDR3 size: 12 residues. V gave up 7 bases and J gave up 1 base, with 10 bases separating them. CDR3 protein: CSVRGENTEAFF. The DNA for the CDR3 is TGCAGTGTTAGGGGGGAGAACACTGAAGCTTTCTTT.

The genes are TRBV20-1 and TRBJ2-7, with 10 bases that match TRBD2. The V gene end was trimmed by 3 bases and the J gene end by 1 base; junction bases not matched to a gene: 6. The CDR3 spans 15 residues. Germline V gene data show CDR1 as DFQATT and CDR2 as SNEGSKA (reference sequence). CDR3 residues: CSASSGLADSYEQYF. The CDR3 nucleotides are TGCAGTGCTAGCTCCGGACTAGCGGATTCCTACGAGCAGTACTTC.

The V call is TRBV6-1, the J call TRBJ2-2; 7 bases map to TRBD2. The CDR3 consists of 17 residues. Germline values: CDR1 MNHNS, CDR2 SASEGT. The trim removed 10 bases at V and 1 base at J, leaving 15 bases unmatched. CDR3 in DNA: TGTGCCATCTACGAGACTAGCAACCGTAAGAACACCGGGGAGCTGTTTTTT. This gives the protein CAIYETSNRKNTGELFF.

This clonotype was picked up many times. The genes are TRBV5-1 and TRBJ2-5; the D gene is possibly TRBD2 (5 bases). The CDR3 has 14 amino acids. Looked up from germline, CDR1 is SGHRS and CDR2 is YFSETQ. Trimming stripped 0 bases from V and 9 bases from J, with 15 bases between. In nucleotides, the CDR3 is TGCGCCAGCAGCTTGGAGGGCCTCGAGGGTCCCCAGTACTTC. This codes for CASSLEGLEGPQYF.

This rearrangement joins TRBV7-8 to TRBJ1-5; 7 bases match TRBD1. Germline CDR1 reads SGHVS; CDR2 reads FQNEAQ. With 3 bases clipped from V and 2 bases from J, the junction kept 7 bases outside the gene matches. The CDR3 loop spans 16 amino acids. CDR3 nucleotide sequence: TGTGCCAGCAGCTTCGAGGGGGCGGATCGCAATCAGCCCCAGCATTTT. Translated: CASSFEGADRNQPQHF.

The genes are TRBV5-1 and TRBJ1-3, with 7 bases identical to TRBD1. Losses at the gene ends were 2 bases for V and 3 bases for J; bases not matched to a gene: 2. CDR1 is SGHRS, CDR2 YFSETQ, per germline. The CDR3 extends over 14 amino acids. The CDR3 loop reads CASSLQGNGNTIYF. CDR3 bases: TGCGCCAGCAGCTTACAGGGGAATGGAAACACCATATATTTT.